The rows below give T cell receptor beta chains drawn from one sample of a study of immune cell composition in non-small cell lung cancer. The method was immunoSEQ multiplex PCR; TCRdb's version includes in-frame clones alone and lacks a portion of them. The sample lists over 4,000 clones; approximately 85% were seen once. The sequenced material came from lung tumor tissue. The origin of the receptors is a human donor with non-small cell lung cancer. Both conserved end residues are part of each CDR3. Fields, in order: V gene, J gene, clone size, D gene, CDR3 protein, CDR3 DNA. The D gene is left open where the match is weak. Clone size is shown for a subset of rows, as once, few, many or a class of expanded clone.

v_gene: TRBV9
j_gene: TRBJ1-4
abundance: -
d_gene: -
CDR3aa: CASSERGSEKLFF
CDR3nt: TGTGCCAGCAGCGAAAGGGGTTCTGAAAAACTGTTTTTT

v_gene: TRBV11-2
j_gene: TRBJ2-4
abundance: -
d_gene: -
CDR3aa: CASSSLPYEIAKNIQYF
CDR3nt: TGTGCCAGCAGCTCTCTACCATACGAAATAGCCAAAAACATTCAGTACTTC

v_gene: TRBV5-1
j_gene: TRBJ1-1
abundance: -
d_gene: -
CDR3aa: CASSLTGLNTEAFF
CDR3nt: TGCGCCAGCAGCTTGACAGGATTGAACACTGAAGCTTTCTTT

v_gene: TRBV19
j_gene: TRBJ2-3
abundance: -
d_gene: TRBD2
CDR3aa: CASNSGLYTDTQYF
CDR3nt: TGTGCCAGTAATAGCGGGCTTTACACAGATACGCAGTATTTT

v_gene: TRBV28
j_gene: TRBJ2-7
abundance: -
d_gene: TRBD2
CDR3aa: CASSHSSGRNEQYF
CDR3nt: TGTGCCAGCAGTCATTCTAGCGGGAGGAACGAGCAGTACTTC

v_gene: TRBV11-2
j_gene: TRBJ2-5
abundance: once
d_gene: TRBD2
CDR3aa: CASSGGLAGEETQYF
CDR3nt: TGTGCCAGCAGCGGAGGACTAGCGGGAGAAGAGACCCAGTACTTC

v_gene: TRBV19
j_gene: TRBJ1-1
abundance: few
d_gene: TRBD1
CDR3aa: CASREGDRPRSEAFF
CDR3nt: TGTGCCAGTAGGGAGGGGGACAGGCCGAGGTCTGAAGCTTTCTTT

v_gene: TRBV9
j_gene: TRBJ2-3
abundance: -
d_gene: -
CDR3aa: CASSVFGGGVTDTQYF
CDR3nt: TGTGCCAGCAGCGTATTCGGCGGGGGCGTCACAGATACGCAGTATTTT

v_gene: TRBV4-1
j_gene: TRBJ2-1
abundance: -
d_gene: TRBD1
CDR3aa: CASSPRDSEDEDEQFF
CDR3nt: TGCGCCAGCAGCCCCCGGGACAGTGAGGATGAGGATGAGCAGTTCTTC

v_gene: TRBV7-3
j_gene: TRBJ2-5
abundance: -
d_gene: -
CDR3aa: CASSSLGGQETQYF
CDR3nt: TGTGCCAGCAGTTCTTTAGGGGGACAAGAGACCCAGTACTTC

v_gene: TRBV6-5
j_gene: TRBJ2-1
abundance: -
d_gene: -
CDR3aa: CASSYQSSSYNEQFF
CDR3nt: TGTGCCAGCAGTTACCAGTCTAGCTCCTACAATGAGCAGTTCTTC

v_gene: TRBV6-5
j_gene: TRBJ1-1
abundance: few
d_gene: TRBD1
CDR3aa: CASRPDRGAEAFF
CDR3nt: TGTGCCAGCCGCCCGGACAGGGGTGCTGAAGCTTTCTTT

v_gene: TRBV19
j_gene: TRBJ2-6
abundance: -
d_gene: TRBD1
CDR3aa: CASSSPDRVIFSGANVLTF
CDR3nt: TGTGCCAGTAGTTCTCCCGACAGGGTAATTTTCTCTGGGGCCAACGTCCTGACTTTC

v_gene: TRBV6-1
j_gene: TRBJ1-5
abundance: few
d_gene: -
CDR3aa: CASSEGTNGGQPQHF
CDR3nt: TGTGCCAGCAGTGAAGGTACTAATGGAGGGCAGCCCCAGCATTTT

v_gene: TRBV5-6
j_gene: TRBJ2-7
abundance: -
d_gene: -
CDR3aa: CASSLPMGGYEQYF
CDR3nt: TGTGCCAGCAGCTTGCCAATGGGAGGCTACGAGCAGTACTTC

v_gene: TRBV19
j_gene: TRBJ2-7
abundance: -
d_gene: TRBD1
CDR3aa: CATAGTGGNEQYF
CDR3nt: TGTGCCACTGCCGGGACAGGGGGCAACGAGCAGTACTTC

v_gene: TRBV28
j_gene: TRBJ2-7
abundance: -
d_gene: TRBD2
CDR3aa: CASSSGTSAAPGGYEQYF
CDR3nt: TGTGCCAGCAGTTCAGGGACTAGCGCGGCTCCGGGGGGCTACGAGCAGTACTTC

v_gene: TRBV2
j_gene: TRBJ2-1
abundance: -
d_gene: -
CDR3aa: CASYRGAGELNEQFF
CDR3nt: TGTGCTAGCTACAGGGGAGCGGGAGAATTGAATGAGCAGTTCTTC

v_gene: TRBV28
j_gene: TRBJ1-5
abundance: -
d_gene: -
CDR3aa: CASSSRARNYQPQHF
CDR3nt: TGTGCCAGCAGTTCCAGGGCCCGTAATTATCAGCCCCAGCATTTT

v_gene: TRBV28
j_gene: TRBJ2-1
abundance: -
d_gene: TRBD1
CDR3aa: CASSLIGQVYNEQFF
CDR3nt: TGTGCCAGCAGTTTAATCGGACAGGTCTACAATGAGCAGTTCTTC

v_gene: TRBV7-9
j_gene: TRBJ2-2
abundance: -
d_gene: -
CDR3aa: CASSLAQGSNTGELFF
CDR3nt: TGTGCCAGCAGCTTAGCTCAGGGCTCGAACACCGGGGAGCTGTTTTTT

v_gene: TRBV30
j_gene: TRBJ2-3
abundance: -
d_gene: -
CDR3aa: CAWSVLGTSTDTQYF
CDR3nt: TGTGCCTGGAGTGTACTCGGGACTAGCACAGATACGCAGTATTTT

v_gene: TRBV19
j_gene: TRBJ2-1
abundance: -
d_gene: TRBD2
CDR3aa: CASNPSGGYNEQFF
CDR3nt: TGTGCCAGTAACCCTAGCGGGGGCTACAATGAGCAGTTCTTC

v_gene: TRBV28
j_gene: TRBJ1-2
abundance: -
d_gene: TRBD1
CDR3aa: CASSRPIQGARGYTF
CDR3nt: TGTGCCAGCAGCCGACCGATACAGGGGGCGCGAGGCTACACCTTC

v_gene: TRBV14
j_gene: TRBJ2-5
abundance: -
d_gene: TRBD1
CDR3aa: CASSQGTGTQYF
CDR3nt: TGTGCCAGCAGCCAAGGGACAGGGACCCAGTACTTC

v_gene: TRBV10-3
j_gene: TRBJ2-7
abundance: -
d_gene: TRBD2
CDR3aa: CAISESGGRAYEQYF
CDR3nt: TGTGCCATCAGTGAGTCGGGCGGGAGGGCCTACGAGCAGTACTTC

v_gene: TRBV28
j_gene: TRBJ1-4
abundance: few
d_gene: -
CDR3aa: CASSLERDRRILTKLFF
CDR3nt: TGTGCCAGCAGTCTTGAGAGGGATCGCCGGATCCTGACAAAACTGTTTTTT

v_gene: TRBV18
j_gene: TRBJ2-3
abundance: -
d_gene: -
CDR3aa: CASSPITSDRTDTQYF
CDR3nt: TGTGCCAGCTCCCCTATTACGAGCGACCGCACAGATACGCAGTATTTT

v_gene: TRBV19
j_gene: TRBJ2-6
abundance: -
d_gene: -
CDR3aa: CASSASSGANVLTF
CDR3nt: TGTGCCAGTAGTGCCAGCTCTGGGGCCAACGTCCTGACTTTC

v_gene: TRBV6-1
j_gene: TRBJ1-2
abundance: -
d_gene: TRBD1
CDR3aa: CASSERTGGGYGYTF
CDR3nt: TGTGCCAGCAGTGAACGGACAGGGGGGGGATATGGCTACACCTTC

v_gene: TRBV27
j_gene: TRBJ2-7
abundance: -
d_gene: -
CDR3aa: CASRRSGKGVSYEQYF
CDR3nt: TGTGCCAGCCGCCGCTCGGGGAAGGGGGTCTCCTACGAGCAGTACTTC

v_gene: TRBV4-3
j_gene: TRBJ2-7
abundance: -
d_gene: -
CDR3aa: CASSQEGGTYEQYF
CDR3nt: TGCGCCAGCAGCCAAGAAGGGGGAACCTACGAGCAGTACTTC

v_gene: TRBV19
j_gene: TRBJ2-1
abundance: few
d_gene: TRBD1
CDR3aa: CATTPEGQGAEWQFF
CDR3nt: TGTGCCACCACTCCCGAGGGACAGGGGGCGGAGTGGCAGTTCTTC

v_gene: TRBV7-9
j_gene: TRBJ2-7
abundance: -
d_gene: TRBD2
CDR3aa: CASSPPPLADSNEQYF
CDR3nt: TGTGCCAGCAGCCCCCCACCTCTAGCGGATTCGAACGAGCAGTACTTC

v_gene: TRBV19
j_gene: TRBJ2-3
abundance: once
d_gene: TRBD2
CDR3aa: CASSIAGGPDTQYF
CDR3nt: TGTGCCAGTAGTATAGCGGGAGGGCCAGATACGCAGTATTTT

v_gene: TRBV10-3
j_gene: TRBJ2-5
abundance: -
d_gene: -
CDR3aa: CAISERGETQYF
CDR3nt: TGTGCCATCAGTGAGCGGGGGGAGACCCAGTACTTC

v_gene: TRBV18
j_gene: TRBJ2-7
abundance: -
d_gene: TRBD2
CDR3aa: CASSRGIAGEVEQYF
CDR3nt: TGTGCCAGCTCACGGGGGATAGCGGGAGAGGTCGAGCAGTACTTC

v_gene: TRBV7-9
j_gene: TRBJ2-7
abundance: -
d_gene: -
CDR3aa: CASSAPGSTEQYF
CDR3nt: TGTGCCAGCAGCGCGCCCGGGAGCACCGAGCAGTACTTC

v_gene: TRBV18
j_gene: TRBJ1-1
abundance: -
d_gene: TRBD1
CDR3aa: CASSPLPAGQGSAFF
CDR3nt: TGTGCCAGCTCACCCCTCCCCGCGGGACAGGGTTCCGCTTTCTTT

v_gene: TRBV2
j_gene: TRBJ1-2
abundance: -
d_gene: -
CDR3aa: CASFGIYVYTF
CDR3nt: TGTGCCAGCTTCGGGATCTATGTCTACACCTTC

v_gene: TRBV4-3
j_gene: TRBJ2-3
abundance: once
d_gene: -
CDR3aa: CASSQVGRGTTDTQYF
CDR3nt: TGCGCCAGCAGCCAAGTCGGTCGGGGAACTACAGATACGCAGTATTTT

v_gene: TRBV28
j_gene: TRBJ2-7
abundance: -
d_gene: -
CDR3aa: CASSLAGLGEQYF
CDR3nt: TGTGCCAGCAGTTTAGCGGGTTTGGGGGAGCAGTACTTC

v_gene: TRBV7-3
j_gene: TRBJ2-7
abundance: -
d_gene: -
CDR3aa: CASSLSGGEQYF
CDR3nt: TGTGCCAGCAGCTTAAGTGGGGGGGAGCAGTACTTC

v_gene: TRBV5-1
j_gene: TRBJ2-2
abundance: -
d_gene: -
CDR3aa: CASSLGSQGNTGELFF
CDR3nt: TGCGCCAGCAGCTTGGGTTCCCAGGGTAACACCGGGGAGCTGTTTTTT

v_gene: TRBV9
j_gene: TRBJ2-7
abundance: -
d_gene: TRBD2
CDR3aa: CASSESSGFSYEQYF
CDR3nt: TGTGCCAGCAGTGAGTCTAGCGGATTTTCCTACGAGCAGTACTTC

v_gene: TRBV29-1
j_gene: TRBJ2-5
abundance: -
d_gene: -
CDR3aa: CSVEVWVGSPETQYF
CDR3nt: TGCAGCGTTGAAGTGTGGGTGGGCTCACCAGAGACCCAGTACTTC

v_gene: TRBV6-6
j_gene: TRBJ2-5
abundance: -
d_gene: TRBD1
CDR3aa: CASGTGIETQYF
CDR3nt: TGTGCCAGCGGGACAGGGATAGAGACCCAGTACTTC

v_gene: TRBV28
j_gene: TRBJ1-1
abundance: -
d_gene: -
CDR3aa: CASSLDWTWRGPEAFF
CDR3nt: TGTGCCAGCAGTTTAGATTGGACTTGGCGGGGCCCTGAAGCTTTCTTT

v_gene: TRBV6-1
j_gene: TRBJ2-7
abundance: -
d_gene: -
CDR3aa: CASSEVLGPKVYEQYF
CDR3nt: TGTGCCAGCAGTGAAGTTCTAGGTCCGAAGGTCTACGAGCAGTACTTC

v_gene: TRBV9
j_gene: TRBJ2-5
abundance: -
d_gene: -
CDR3aa: CASSVPGDETQYF
CDR3nt: TGTGCCAGCAGCGTTCCGGGGGACGAGACCCAGTACTTC

v_gene: TRBV7-2
j_gene: TRBJ2-5
abundance: -
d_gene: -
CDR3aa: CASSLGPTFETQYF
CDR3nt: TGTGCCAGCAGCTTAGGGCCCACGTTTGAGACCCAGTACTTC

v_gene: TRBV27
j_gene: TRBJ2-7
abundance: -
d_gene: TRBD1
CDR3aa: CASRRDRGYEQYF
CDR3nt: TGTGCCAGCAGACGGGACAGGGGTTACGAGCAGTACTTC

v_gene: TRBV6-6
j_gene: TRBJ2-1
abundance: -
d_gene: TRBD1
CDR3aa: CASGDRGLHNEQFF
CDR3nt: TGTGCCAGCGGAGACAGGGGTCTCCACAATGAGCAGTTCTTC

v_gene: TRBV19
j_gene: TRBJ1-2
abundance: -
d_gene: TRBD1
CDR3aa: CASSIAQDRAVHYGYTF
CDR3nt: TGTGCCAGTAGTATAGCCCAAGACAGGGCGGTCCACTATGGCTACACCTTC

v_gene: TRBV7-9
j_gene: TRBJ2-2
abundance: -
d_gene: TRBD1
CDR3aa: CASSLDRGSTGELFF
CDR3nt: TGTGCCAGCAGCTTAGACAGGGGGTCGACCGGGGAGCTGTTTTTT